These T cell receptor beta chains were read from a single sample in a study of shared clonotypes between healthy human individuals. Profiling relied on immunoSEQ multiplex PCR, and the TCRdb table lists in-frame clones only, not all of them. In the table there are a few million clones, 90% to 97% of which are singletons. The source material was naive CD4+ T cells sorted from blood. These receptors originate from a young man in good health. CDR3s include the opening cysteine and the closing phenylalanine or tryptophan. The D gene is left open where the match is weak. Rows may omit the clone size; those that give it use once, few, many or a size class.

j_call v_call d_call clone_size cdr3_aa cdr3_nt
TRBJ1-4 TRBV19 TRBD1 NA CASRGDSQATNEKLFF TGTGCCAGTAGGGGGGACAGCCAAGCAACTAATGAAAAACTGTTTTTT
TRBJ2-1 TRBV10-3 NA NA CAISESVGTQGEQFF TGTGCCATCAGTGAGTCTGTAGGGACTCAAGGTGAGCAGTTCTTC
TRBJ1-2 TRBV2 TRBD1 NA CASSEAQGAWDGYTF TGTGCCAGCAGTGAAGCCCAGGGGGCCTGGGATGGCTACACCTTC
TRBJ2-2 TRBV6-1 TRBD1 NA CASSARDRGTTGELFF TGTGCCAGCAGTGCCCGGGACAGGGGTACTACCGGGGAGCTGTTTTTT
TRBJ1-4 TRBV4-2 NA NA CASSQDTGGGTNEKLFF TGTGCCAGCAGCCAAGATACTGGGGGTGGAACTAATGAAAAACTGTTTTTT
TRBJ1-2 TRBV5-4 NA NA CASTGGGYGYTF TGTGCCAGCACAGGCGGCGGCTATGGCTACACCTTC
TRBJ2-1 TRBV30 NA NA CAWSVRDGVYNEQFF TGTGCCTGGAGTGTACGTGACGGGGTCTACAATGAGCAGTTCTTC
TRBJ2-5 TRBV10-3 NA NA CATGSSQETQYF TGTGCCACCGGGTCCTCCCAAGAGACCCAGTACTTC
TRBJ2-3 TRBV5-4 NA once CASSANRTQYF TGTGCCAGCAGCGCGAATAGGACGCAGTATTTT
TRBJ1-2 TRBV19 TRBD1 NA CASSAGTGTIPNYGYTF TGTGCCAGTAGTGCCGGGACAGGGACCATTCCTAACTATGGCTACACCTTC
TRBJ1-1 TRBV27 NA NA CASSFSGYRNTEAFF TGTGCCAGCAGTTTTTCGGGGTACAGGAACACTGAAGCTTTCTTT
TRBJ1-2 TRBV19 NA NA CASRGAGGNYGYTF TGTGCCAGTAGAGGGGCAGGAGGCAACTATGGCTACACCTTC
TRBJ1-1 TRBV5-6 NA NA CASSSPLGGNTEAFF TGTGCCAGCAGCTCACCCCTAGGGGGGAACACTGAAGCTTTCTTT
TRBJ2-1 TRBV5-1 TRBD2 NA CASSFPGLAMNEQFF TGCGCCAGCAGTTTTCCGGGACTAGCGATGAATGAGCAGTTCTTC
TRBJ2-5 TRBV7-9 NA NA CASSLGLSGGFSETQYF TGTGCCAGCAGCTTAGGTTTATCGGGGGGCTTCTCAGAGACCCAGTACTTC
TRBJ2-7 TRBV6-5 NA NA CASSPGAVQYF TGTGCCAGCAGTCCTGGGGCAGTGCAGTACTTC
TRBJ2-7 TRBV15 NA NA CATSRDKQKSYEQYF TGTGCCACCAGCAGAGATAAGCAGAAGTCCTACGAGCAGTACTTC
TRBJ2-5 TRBV5-4 TRBD1 NA CASSLGGVEETQYF TGTGCCAGCAGCTTAGGGGGCGTTGAAGAGACCCAGTACTTC
TRBJ2-7 TRBV7-9 NA NA CASSLVSGEQYF TGTGCCAGCAGCTTAGTTAGCGGCGAGCAGTACTTC
TRBJ1-2 TRBV5-1 NA NA CASSPGFENYGYTF TGCGCCAGCAGCCCCGGTTTTGAGAACTATGGCTACACCTTC
TRBJ2-3 TRBV18 TRBD2 NA CASSHGLVTDTQYF TGTGCCAGCTCCCATGGACTAGTAACAGATACGCAGTATTTT
TRBJ1-4 TRBV9 NA NA CASSTLQGLDEKLFF TGTGCCAGCAGCACACTACAGGGTTTGGATGAAAAACTGTTTTTT
TRBJ2-1 TRBV28 NA NA CASSLQRHEQFF TGTGCCAGCAGTCTTCAGCGCCATGAGCAGTTCTTC
TRBJ2-1 TRBV30 TRBD2 NA CAWDLAGSSYNEQFF TGTGCCTGGGACTTAGCGGGTAGCTCCTACAATGAGCAGTTCTTC
TRBJ1-2 TRBV27 NA NA CASSPTRGGRATGRGYTF TGTGCCAGCAGTCCAACTAGGGGGGGTCGAGCAACGGGTAGGGGCTACACCTTC
TRBJ2-1 TRBV7-2 NA NA CASSSQVGTQLGQFF TGTGCCAGCAGTTCACAGGTGGGAACCCAACTCGGGCAGTTCTTC
TRBJ2-3 TRBV19 TRBD1 NA CASSIGQGAGTDTQYF TGTGCCAGTAGTATAGGCCAGGGGGCTGGCACAGATACGCAGTATTTT
TRBJ1-5 TRBV5-1 NA NA CASSLDGHDQPQHF TGCGCCAGCAGCTTGGATGGCCATGATCAGCCCCAGCATTTT
TRBJ2-2 TRBV7-9 TRBD1 NA CASSPLPGQGGTGELFF TGTGCCAGCAGCCCCCTCCCAGGACAGGGGGGTACCGGGGAGCTGTTTTTT
TRBJ2-1 TRBV11-3 TRBD2 NA CASSLSGRGSYNEQFF TGTGCCAGCAGCCTTAGCGGGAGAGGGTCCTACAATGAGCAGTTCTTC
TRBJ2-1 TRBV7-2 TRBD2 NA CASSQTSRPEGEQFF TGTGCCAGCAGCCAGACTAGCCGGCCGGAGGGTGAGCAGTTCTTC
TRBJ1-6 TRBV5-4 TRBD1 NA CASSLTGGNSPLHF TGTGCCAGCAGCCTAACAGGGGGAAATTCACCCCTCCACTTT
TRBJ2-7 TRBV5-8 TRBD1 once CASSWGDRGASGEQYF TGTGCCAGCAGCTGGGGGGACAGGGGCGCCTCGGGCGAGCAGTACTTC
TRBJ1-4 TRBV5-1 NA NA CASSTERGDEKLFF TGCGCCAGCAGCACGGAGCGGGGGGATGAAAAACTGTTTTTT
TRBJ1-1 TRBV10-3 NA NA CAIRDQGSTEAFF TGTGCCATCAGAGATCAGGGTAGCACTGAAGCTTTCTTT
TRBJ2-2 TRBV12-2 NA NA CASRLADSVPNTGELFF TGTGCAAGTCGCTTAGCGGACAGCGTACCGAACACCGGGGAGCTGTTTTTT
TRBJ1-2 TRBV20-1 TRBD1 NA CSAGTGYGYTF TGCAGTGCTGGGACAGGGTATGGCTACACCTTC
TRBJ2-7 TRBV19 NA NA CASSISQGFGEQYF TGTGCCAGTAGTATATCCCAGGGCTTCGGCGAGCAGTACTTC
TRBJ2-2 TRBV10-1 NA NA CASSRTFTGELFF TGCGCCAGCAGCCGGACATTCACCGGGGAGCTGTTTTTT
TRBJ2-4 TRBV6-6 NA once CASSYRAGFSKNIQYF TGTGCCAGCAGTTACAGGGCAGGGTTTTCCAAAAACATTCAGTACTTC
TRBJ2-7 TRBV2 TRBD2 NA CASSGGGLSGQYF TGTGCCAGCAGCGGCGGGGGGCTTTCAGGGCAGTACTTC
TRBJ1-6 TRBV6-6 TRBD1 NA CASTGQGNGSPLHF TGTGCCAGCACAGGACAGGGGAACGGTTCACCCCTCCACTTT
TRBJ2-2 TRBV5-4 TRBD1 NA CASSLPTGVTGELFF TGTGCCAGCAGCTTGCCTACAGGGGTAACCGGGGAGCTGTTTTTT
TRBJ1-5 TRBV28 NA NA CASSRNSNQPQHF TGTGCCAGCAGCAGAAATAGCAATCAGCCCCAGCATTTT
TRBJ2-2 TRBV5-1 TRBD2 NA CASSLAAAGEAGELFF TGCGCCAGCAGCTTGGCCGCCGCGGGGGAGGCCGGGGAGCTGTTTTTT
TRBJ1-1 TRBV18 NA NA CASSPFPSRASTEAFF TGTGCCAGCTCACCATTCCCTAGCAGGGCAAGCACTGAAGCTTTCTTT
TRBJ1-1 TRBV12-5 NA NA CASTGQYTEAFF TGTGCTAGTACAGGGCAGTACACTGAAGCTTTCTTT
TRBJ2-4 TRBV9 NA NA CASSGIDSLAKNIQYF TGTGCCAGCAGCGGAATAGACAGCTTAGCCAAAAACATTCAGTACTTC
TRBJ1-4 TRBV7-6 TRBD1 NA CASSSSGTGASVANEKLFF TGTGCCAGCAGCTCTTCCGGGACAGGGGCGTCGGTTGCTAATGAAAAACTGTTTTTT
TRBJ1-5 TRBV27 NA NA CASRLFKDSNQPQHF TGTGCCAGCAGACTATTTAAGGATAGCAATCAGCCCCAGCATTTT
TRBJ2-1 TRBV11-2 TRBD2 NA CASSFGGGKSYNEQFF TGTGCCAGCAGCTTTGGCGGGGGGAAGTCCTACAATGAGCAGTTCTTC
TRBJ1-1 TRBV28 NA once CASILRGRAFF TGTGCCAGCATCTTACGGGGGAGAGCTTTCTTT
TRBJ1-1 TRBV19 NA NA CASNLAGVYTEAFF TGTGCCAGTAACTTAGCCGGTGTGTACACTGAAGCTTTCTTT
TRBJ2-7 TRBV18 NA NA CASSPLNYEQYF TGTGCCAGCTCACCCCTAAACTACGAGCAGTACTTC
TRBJ2-2 TRBV6-5 NA NA CASRNGLNTGELFF TGTGCCAGCAGGAATGGACTGAACACCGGGGAGCTGTTTTTT
TRBJ1-2 TRBV9 NA NA CASSVALRGGVYKNGYTF TGTGCCAGCAGCGTAGCTCTTCGAGGGGGGGTCTATAAAAATGGCTACACCTTC